This T cell receptor beta chain was identified during a study of siplizumab effects on memory and regulatory T cells. A note on this clone: Its antigen is unidentified.

Overall study results and limits: Mapping to unstimulated subsets was achieved for only a minor fraction of alloreactive clones. Left unconfirmed was the suppressive function of proliferating Tregs from siplizumab cultures. Contribution to the alloresponse seemed major for naive T cells, which also seemed more diverse than memory cells.

Germline V gene lookup returns CDR1 GTSNPN and CDR2 SVGIG (reference sequence). V gave up 7 bases and J gave up 2 bases, with 11 bases separating them. The CDR3 totals 13 residues. Profiling relied on immunoSEQ multiplex PCR, and the TCRdb table lists in-frame clones only, not all of them. Of tens of thousands of clones listed, around 98% are singletons. Unstimulated naive, memory, effector memory and TEMRA subsets were sequenced, and this was done in a few donor pairs. The V call is TRBV30, the J call TRBJ2-2; D may be TRBD2 (5 bases). The clonotype originates from a human donor in good health. The sample comprised naive CD8+ T cells sorted from blood. As DNA, the CDR3 is TGTGCCTCCCCGGGGTCTAACACCGGGGAGCTGTTTTTT. Protein sequence: CASPGSNTGELFF.